Only a few counts were recorded for the clone carrying this TCR beta chain. Its antigen is currently unknown. Since all of the isolated RNA was reverse transcribed, expressed TCRB transcripts were what got sequenced. Method: immunoSEQ multiplex PCR; TCRdb's copy keeps in-frame clones and lacks some. The table lists some 140,000 clones, 9% of them singletons. The data were obtained in a study of beta chain features in type 1 diabetes. This CDR3 region has 16 residues. The V gene end was trimmed by 4 bases and the J gene end by 0 bases; junction bases not matched to a gene: 6. Per the germline V gene, CDR1 is SGHNT and CDR2 is YYREEE (reference sequence). Regarding the study as a whole: Within each of all four CD4+ subsets, Type 1 diabetes patients had TCRB CDR3s that were moderately but significantly shorter.

This receptor was identified in a man younger than 45 with type 1 diabetes. Source material: central memory CD4+ T cells from blood. V and J are TRBV5-4 and TRBJ2-7; 11 bases are a match to TRBD2. The DNA of the CDR3 is TGTGCCAGCAGCCCTGGGGGGACTAGCGGCTCCTACGAGCAGTACTTC. Residues: CASSPGGTSGSYEQYF.